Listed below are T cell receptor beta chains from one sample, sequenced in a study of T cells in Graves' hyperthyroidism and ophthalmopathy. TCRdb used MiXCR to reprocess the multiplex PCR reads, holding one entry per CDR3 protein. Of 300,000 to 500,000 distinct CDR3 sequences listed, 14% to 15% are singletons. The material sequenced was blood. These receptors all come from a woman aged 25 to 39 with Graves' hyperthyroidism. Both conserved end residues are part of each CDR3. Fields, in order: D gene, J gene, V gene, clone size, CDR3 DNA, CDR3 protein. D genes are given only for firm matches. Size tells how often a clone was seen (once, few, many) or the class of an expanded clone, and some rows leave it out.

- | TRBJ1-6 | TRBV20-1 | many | TGCAGTACGAACCGGGACGCCTATAATTCACCCCTCCACTTT | CSTNRDAYNSPLHF
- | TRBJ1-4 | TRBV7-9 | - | TGTGCCAGCGGCGGACTTTCCGCAAATGAAAAACTGTTTTTT | CASGGLSANEKLFF
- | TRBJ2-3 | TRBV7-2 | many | TGTGCCAGCAGCTCCTTCTCCACAGATACGCAGTATTTT | CASSSFSTDTQYF
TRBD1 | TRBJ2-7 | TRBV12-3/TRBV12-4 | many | TGTGCCAGCAGTTTAGCTACCGGGACAGGCGTAGGGATGGAGCAGTACTTC | CASSLATGTGVGMEQYF
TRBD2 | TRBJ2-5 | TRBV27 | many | TGTGCCAGCAGAACAAACGGACTAGCGGGGCAAGAGACCCAGTACTTC | CASRTNGLAGQETQYF
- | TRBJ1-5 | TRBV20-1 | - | TGCAGTGCTAGGGCAGGAGTAAATCAGCCCCAGCATTTT | CSARAGVNQPQHF
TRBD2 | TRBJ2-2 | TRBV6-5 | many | TGTGCCAGCAGTTACCGGCTAGCGGGAGCCACCGGGGAGCTGTTTTTT | CASSYRLAGATGELFF
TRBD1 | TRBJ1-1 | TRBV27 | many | TGTGCCAGCAGTTCCGGGACAGGGGTCTGGAACACTGAAGCTTTCTTT | CASSSGTGVWNTEAFF
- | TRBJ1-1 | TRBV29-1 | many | TGCAGCGCCGCCGGCCCAGCAGGTCTTGAAGCTTTCTTT | CSAAGPAGLEAFF
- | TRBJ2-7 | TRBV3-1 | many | TGTGCCAGCAGCGCGCAGACCGGCAGGCACGAGCAGTACTTC | CASSAQTGRHEQYF
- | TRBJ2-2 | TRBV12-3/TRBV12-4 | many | TGTGCCAGCAGCCATCTAGCGAGGGGGCTTAACACCGGGGAGCTGTTTTTT | CASSHLARGLNTGELFF
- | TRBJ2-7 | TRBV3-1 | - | TGTGCCAGCAGCCACCTCCCTCTAGCGAGCAGCTCCTACGAGCAGTACTTC | CASSHLPLASSSYEQYF
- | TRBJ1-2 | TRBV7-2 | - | TGTGCCAGCAGCTTAGATTCAGGCGTGGGCTATGGCTACACCTTC | CASSLDSGVGYGYTF
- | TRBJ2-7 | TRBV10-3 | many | TGTGCCATCTCGTCGCCCTACGAGCAGTACTTC | CAISSPYEQYF
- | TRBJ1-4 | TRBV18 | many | TGTGCCAGCTCACCACGAATAGTTGACAGCCTTAATGAAAAACTGTTTTTT | CASSPRIVDSLNEKLFF
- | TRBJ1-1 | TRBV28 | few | TGTGCCAGCGGTGTGAGCACTGAAGCTTTCTTT | CASGVSTEAFF
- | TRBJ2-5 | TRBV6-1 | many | TGTGCCAGCAGTTATTCCCGCCTAGTATGGGAGACCCAGTACTTC | CASSYSRLVWETQYF